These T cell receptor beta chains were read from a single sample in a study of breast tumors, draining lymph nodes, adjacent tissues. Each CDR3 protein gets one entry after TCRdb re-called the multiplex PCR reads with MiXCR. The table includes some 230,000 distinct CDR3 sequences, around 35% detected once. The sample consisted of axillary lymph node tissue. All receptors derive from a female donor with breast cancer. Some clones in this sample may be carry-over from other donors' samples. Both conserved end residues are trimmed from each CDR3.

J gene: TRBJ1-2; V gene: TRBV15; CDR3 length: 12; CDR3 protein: ATSREGAGAGYT
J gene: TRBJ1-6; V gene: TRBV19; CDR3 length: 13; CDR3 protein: ASSSGTGGVSPLH
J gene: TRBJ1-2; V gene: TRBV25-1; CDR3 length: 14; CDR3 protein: ASSATTSGGAYGYT
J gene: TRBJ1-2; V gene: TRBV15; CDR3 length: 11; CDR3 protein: ATSREAREGYT
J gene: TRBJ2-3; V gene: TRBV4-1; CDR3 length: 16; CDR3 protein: ASSQDRALAGVADTQY
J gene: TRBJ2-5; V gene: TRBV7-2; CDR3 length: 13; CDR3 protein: ASTLQGAAQETQH
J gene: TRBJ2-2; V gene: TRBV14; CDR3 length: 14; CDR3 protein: ASSGRDSANTGELF
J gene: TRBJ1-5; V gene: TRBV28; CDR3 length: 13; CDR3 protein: ASSFPLGSNQPQH
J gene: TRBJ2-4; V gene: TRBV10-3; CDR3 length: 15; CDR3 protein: AISESEAQLAKNIQY
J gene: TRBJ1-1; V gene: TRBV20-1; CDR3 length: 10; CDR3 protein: SARQGGTEAF
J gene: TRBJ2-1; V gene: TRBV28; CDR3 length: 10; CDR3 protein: ASSGTNDEQF
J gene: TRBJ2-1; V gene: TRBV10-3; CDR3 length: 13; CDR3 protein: AISESVAGVNEQF
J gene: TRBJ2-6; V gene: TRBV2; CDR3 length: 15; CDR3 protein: ASSPYSTGTGANVLT
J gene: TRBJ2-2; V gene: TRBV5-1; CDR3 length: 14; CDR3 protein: ASSFRTGFNTGELF
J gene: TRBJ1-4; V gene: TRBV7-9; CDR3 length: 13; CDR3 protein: ASSFAFPTNEKLF
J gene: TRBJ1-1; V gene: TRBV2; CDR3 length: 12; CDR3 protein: ASSEARGYTEAF
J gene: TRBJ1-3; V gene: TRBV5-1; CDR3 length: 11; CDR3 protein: ASSLERDHTIY
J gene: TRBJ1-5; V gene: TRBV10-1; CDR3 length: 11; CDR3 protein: ASQDTVGQPQH
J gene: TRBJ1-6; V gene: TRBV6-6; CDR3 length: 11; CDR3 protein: ASTAGGDSPLH
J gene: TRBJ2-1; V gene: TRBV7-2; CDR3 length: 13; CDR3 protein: ASSLVPGYYNEQF
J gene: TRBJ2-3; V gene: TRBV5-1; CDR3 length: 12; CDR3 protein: ASSFSGRTDTQY
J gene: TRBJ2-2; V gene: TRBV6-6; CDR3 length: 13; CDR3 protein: ASSTRDRETGELF
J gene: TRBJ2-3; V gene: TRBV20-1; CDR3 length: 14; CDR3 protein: SARGSVGPVADTQY
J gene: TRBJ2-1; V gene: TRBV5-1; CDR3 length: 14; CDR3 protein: ASSSSGAGSYNEQF
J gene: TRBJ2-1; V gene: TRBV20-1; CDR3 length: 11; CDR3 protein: SASAGQTNEQF
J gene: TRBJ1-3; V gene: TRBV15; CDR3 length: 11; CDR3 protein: ATSSLAGNTIY
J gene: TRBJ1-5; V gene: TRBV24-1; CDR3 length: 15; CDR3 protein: ATSDFSEGSLHQPQH
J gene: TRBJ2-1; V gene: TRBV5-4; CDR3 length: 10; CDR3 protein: ASSLVFGEQF
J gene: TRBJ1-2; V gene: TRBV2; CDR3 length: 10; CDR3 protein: ASSSSHYGYT
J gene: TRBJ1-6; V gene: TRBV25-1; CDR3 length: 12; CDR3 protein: ASRGDRGDSPLH
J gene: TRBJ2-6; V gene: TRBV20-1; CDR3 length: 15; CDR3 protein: SARRLAGAPGANVLT
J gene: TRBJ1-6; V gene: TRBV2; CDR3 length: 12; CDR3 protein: ASSDRAYNSPLH
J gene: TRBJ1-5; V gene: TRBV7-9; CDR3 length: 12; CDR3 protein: ASSLQSSNQPQH
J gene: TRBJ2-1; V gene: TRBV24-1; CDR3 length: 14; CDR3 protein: ATSDPGLAGVHEQF
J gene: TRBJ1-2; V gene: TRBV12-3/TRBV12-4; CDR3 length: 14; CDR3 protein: ASSLLRTGANYGYT
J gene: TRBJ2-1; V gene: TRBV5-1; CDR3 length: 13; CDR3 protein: ASSLYLAGENEQF
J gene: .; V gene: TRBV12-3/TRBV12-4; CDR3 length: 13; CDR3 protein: ASHPGQMSTRELF
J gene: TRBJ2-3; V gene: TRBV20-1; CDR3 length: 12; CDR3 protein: SAELADNTDTQY
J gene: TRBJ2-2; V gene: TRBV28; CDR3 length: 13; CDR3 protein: ASRLAAGGTGELF
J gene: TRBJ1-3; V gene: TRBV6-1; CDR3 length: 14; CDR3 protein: ASSEVPGSSGNTIY
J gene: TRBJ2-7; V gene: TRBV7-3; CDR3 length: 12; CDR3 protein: ASSLTGALDEQY
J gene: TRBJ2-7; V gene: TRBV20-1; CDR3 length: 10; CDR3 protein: SARWTGSEQY
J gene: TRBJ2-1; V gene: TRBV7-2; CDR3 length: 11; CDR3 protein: ASSLSIGDEQF
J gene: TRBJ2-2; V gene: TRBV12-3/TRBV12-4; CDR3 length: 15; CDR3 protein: ASSLALAGVITGELF
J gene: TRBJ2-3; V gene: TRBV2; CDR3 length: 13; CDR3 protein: ASSLDRGGTDTQY
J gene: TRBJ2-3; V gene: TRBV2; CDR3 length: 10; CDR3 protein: ASSVRGGTQY
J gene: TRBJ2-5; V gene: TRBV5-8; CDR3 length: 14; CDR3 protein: ASSFSPSGGMKTQY